This TCR beta chain appears in the sequencing data of a study of blood T cell repertoires in COVID-19. Overall study: Spain, Italy and the United States supplied samples that represented acute and convalescent COVID-19. Sample material is recorded as cDNA or gDNA derived from T cells, B-cell-depleted T cells, or PBMCs.

In the study's own analysis: Reference gene primer amplification gave estimated nucleated cell counts. TCRdb's copy holds only in-frame clones and misses some; the assay was immunoSEQ multiplex PCR. V and J calls and clone size are those listed in that table; D and trimming were worked out from the DNA. The repertoire has about 150,000 clones, around 85% of them found once; the top ten carry around 8%. Seattle cases were enrolled at active infection and followed longitudinally. V was shortened by 1 base and J by 5 bases, with 8 bases between the two germline ends. The CDR3 is 12 residues long. Germline V lookup: CDR1 GTSNPN, CDR2 SVGIG (reference sequence).

The chain uses TRBV30 and TRBJ1-1; the D gene is possibly TRBD1 (5 bases). The sequenced material came from peripheral blood. The sequence derives from an older woman with COVID-19, enrolled during active disease. The CDR3 is CAWSGRGTEAFF. The CDR3 coding sequence is TGTGCCTGGAGTGGACGGGGGACTGAAGCTTTCTTT.